This T cell receptor (beta chain) originates from a study of blood T cells in healthy people across ages. It was with a sample-barcoded 5' primer and a J-beta primer mix that a second PCR of roughly 7 to 11 cycles was run. Tags on each cDNA molecule came from a template-switch adaptor with 12 random nucleotides. TCRdb reprocessed the 5' RACE reads with MiXCR, giving one entry per CDR3 protein. This repertoire shows about 1.5 million distinct CDR3 sequences, 42% found once; its top ten account for 6.5% to 10%. Donors were healthy Caucasian individuals from Russia aged about 6 to 90. A word on this clonotype: What it binds is not known.

General observations from the study: In older individuals, TCR beta diversity per million T cells was lower, falling roughly linearly with age. Samples with more naive T cells showed higher observed beta diversity.

Trimming removed 7 bases from V and 2 bases from J, with 15 bases in between. CDR1 and CDR2 (germline): SGHKS, YYEKEE (reference sequence). This CDR3 has 14 residues. This chain joins TRBV5-5 and TRBJ1-2; possibly TRBD1 for D (6 bases). The TCR comes from a woman between 18 and 29 years old in good health. The material sequenced was blood. The CDR3 sequence is CASARGTSNYGYTF. In nucleotides, the CDR3 is TGTGCCAGCGCACGAGGGACAAGCAACTATGGCTACACCTTC.